These 25 T cell receptor beta chains came from one sample sequenced in a study of cytomegalovirus exposure and HLA in healthy donors. The study ran its PCR with 60 Vbeta and 13 Jbeta primers. TCRdb keeps only in-frame clones here, not all; method: immunoSEQ multiplex PCR. The data hold 100,000 to 150,000 clones, with roughly 80% observed a single time. Sequencing was performed on PBMCs. These receptors all stem from a man aged 18 to 30 in good health and CMV-seropositive.

The CDR3 region is CASSRTGVQETQYF. In nucleotides, the CDR3 is TGCGCCAGCAGCAGGACAGGAGTGCAAGAGACCCAGTACTTC. V usage is TRBV5-1 and J usage is TRBJ2-5; the match to TRBD1 covers 7 bases. The CDR3 spans 14 residues. CDR1 is SGHRS, CDR2 YFSETQ, per germline. V gave up 4 bases and J gave up 2 bases; unmatched junction bases: 5.

This clone was counted once. The chain is built from TRBV11-2 and TRBJ2-5; 11 nucleotides align to TRBD1. Trimming at V came to 3 bases and at J to 5 bases, leaving 5 bases not matched to a gene. This CDR3 comprises 15 residues. CDR1 is SGHAT and CDR2 is FQNNGV in the germline V gene. The CDR3 region has the DNA TGTGCCAGCAGCTTTGGGACAGGGGGGTCGGAGACCCAGTACTTC. This sequence encodes CASSFGTGGSETQYF.

V gene TRBV7-2 combines with J gene TRBJ1-2; 9 bases line up with TRBD1. Trimming took 3 bases from V and 6 from J; bases not matched to a gene: 2. This CDR3 is built from 13 residues. Germline CDR1 is SGHTA and CDR2 is FQGNSA. CDR3 in amino acids: CASSLGQGHGYTF. CDR3 DNA: TGTGCCAGCAGCTTGGGACAGGGACATGGCTACACCTTC.

Remarks on this clone: Its ends do not fully match the called genes, so a read error is possible. V gene TRBV9 combines with J gene TRBJ1-2; D gene uncertain. Per germline, CDR1 SGDLS and CDR2 YYNGEE. The CDR3 sequence is 11 residues long. Here the CDR3 DNA reads TGTGCCAGCAAGGAACATGGGCAGGAGGCCTTC. The encoded protein is CASKEHGQEAF.

The rearrangement uses TRBV9 and TRBJ1-3, with TRBD1 as a possible D gene (6 bases). V was cut by 2 bases and J by 0 bases, with 15 bases left in between. Germline V gene data show CDR1 as SGDLS and CDR2 as YYNGEE. There are 17 residues in the CDR3. This CDR3 is CASSVMDRPSSGNTIYF. The CDR3 nucleotides read TGTGCCAGCAGCGTCATGGACAGACCGAGCTCTGGAAACACCATATATTTT.

The J gene is TRBJ2-2, the V gene TRBV5-4, with 7 bases fitting TRBD2. V was pared by 0 bases and J by 4 bases, with 6 bases of the junction left unmatched. Per the germline V gene, CDR1 is SGHNT and CDR2 is YYREEE (reference sequence). This CDR3 is built from 16 residues. The CDR3 region has the DNA TGTGCCAGCAGCTTGGGCGGGGGAAGGGGCACCGGGGAGCTGTTTTTT. Its protein is CASSLGGGRGTGELFF.

The chain combines TRBV2 with TRBJ1-1, with 8 bases matching TRBD1. Germline CDR1 reads SNHLY; CDR2 reads FYNNEI. Unmatched junction bases numbered 16, after V lost 5 bases and J lost 5 bases. The CDR3 extends over 17 amino acids. CDR3 nucleotides: TGTGCCAGCAGTCTGATACAATGGACAGGGAGGAGGACTGAAGCTTTCTTT. Translating it yields CASSLIQWTGRRTEAFF.

V and J are TRBV11-2 and TRBJ2-7; 8 nucleotides line up with TRBD1. Germline assignment: CDR1 SGHAT and CDR2 FQNNGV. V dropped 3 bases and J dropped 5; count of bases not matched to a gene: 6. This CDR3 has 14 amino acids. The CDR3 region is CASSFNPGGDEQYF. CDR3 in DNA: TGTGCCAGCAGCTTTAACCCAGGGGGCGACGAGCAGTACTTC.

V and J are TRBV29-1 and TRBJ1-3; a possible D gene is TRBD1 (5 bases). Trimming took 6 bases from V and 0 from J, leaving 12 bases between them. Looked up from germline, CDR1 is SQVTM and CDR2 is ANQGSEA. This CDR3 is built from 14 residues. The CDR3 spells CSVSTGISGNTIYF. CDR3 DNA: TGCAGCGTCTCCACAGGTATCTCTGGAAACACCATATATTTT.

This rearrangement joins TRBV7-2 to TRBJ2-7; tentatively, D is TRBD2 (5 bases). The CDR3 contains 14 residues. The V gene lost 0 bases and the J gene lost 2 bases, with 8 bases spanning the gap. Germline V gene sequence: CDR1 SGHTA, CDR2 FQGNSA. The CDR3 region is CASSLAAAAYEQYF. The CDR3, as DNA: TGTGCCAGCAGCTTAGCCGCAGCGGCCTACGAGCAGTACTTC.

V is TRBV30 and J is TRBJ1-2, with TRBD1 identical over 7 bases. This CDR3 spans 13 amino acids. Trimming cost V 2 bases and J 6 bases; bases outside gene matches: 6. In germline, CDR1 is GTSNPN, CDR2 SVGIG (reference sequence). CDR3 bases: TGTGCCTGGAGTCAAAAAACAGGGGATGGCTACACCTTC. Translation gives CAWSQKTGDGYTF.

Only one count was recorded for this clone. The chain has TRBV5-4 and TRBJ1-2; unclear D gene. The CDR3 contains 14 residues. Germline-derived CDR1 and CDR2 are SGHNT and YYREEE (reference sequence). Trimming removed 4 bases at V and 4 bases at J, with 14 bases between. As DNA, the CDR3 is TGTGCCAGCAGCCTGCCGGAGGCTGGCTATGGCTACACCTTC. Translating it yields CASSLPEAGYGYTF.

V gene TRBV7-2 combines with J gene TRBJ2-1; 9 positions agree with TRBD2. Germline V CDR1 and CDR2: SGHTA, FQGNSA. With 1 base clipped from V and 6 bases from J, the junction kept 7 bases outside the gene matches. This CDR3 spans 16 amino acids. The CDR3 DNA reads as TGTGCCAGCAGCTTAGTTATTGCGGGGGGGCTCAATGAGCAGTTCTTC. As protein: CASSLVIAGGLNEQFF.

The V call is TRBV18, the J call TRBJ2-7, with D perhaps TRBD1 (7 bases). Per germline, CDR1 KGHSH and CDR2 LQKENI. This CDR3 spans 12 amino acids. V lost 6 bases and J lost 3, with 9 bases in between. For the CDR3, the DNA is TGTGCCAGCTCGCGGGACAGCTACGAGCAGTACTTC. It translates to CASSRDSYEQYF. Full variable domain (rest looked up from reference TRBV18 and TRBJ2-7): NAGVMQNPRHLVRRRGQEARLRCSPMKGHSHVYWYRQLPEEGLKFMVYLQKENIIDESGMPKERFSAEFPKEGPSILRIQQVVRGDSAAYFCASSRDSYEQYFGPGTRLTVT.

V usage is TRBV11-2 and J usage is TRBJ2-7, with 7 positions matching TRBD1. V dropped 5 bases and J dropped 0; count of bases not matched to a gene: 4. The CDR3 loop spans 14 amino acids. Germline V lookup: CDR1 SGHAT, CDR2 FQNNGV. CDR3 coding DNA: TGTGCCAGCAGCCAACGACAGGGCTCCTACGAGCAGTACTTC. This encodes CASSQRQGSYEQYF.

The rearrangement links TRBV7-2 to TRBJ2-7, with TRBD2 identical over 11 bases. Germline loops: CDR1 SGHTA, CDR2 FQGNSA. V was pared by 1 base and J by 7 bases, with 6 bases of the junction left unmatched. CDR3 length equals 15 residues. CDR3 nucleotide sequence: TGTGCCAGCAGCTTAGTAGCGGGAGGGCCGCGGGAGCAGTACTTC. It translates to CASSLVAGGPREQYF.

V usage is TRBV7-9 and J usage is TRBJ2-2; possible D gene TRBD1, 6 bases. The CDR3 has 14 residues. The V end lost 6 bases, the J end lost 5 bases, and 13 bases lay between the germline ends. CDR1 is SEHNR and CDR2 is FQNEAQ in the germline V gene (reference sequence). As DNA, the CDR3 is TGTGCCAGCAGTCCCAATCAGGGGACCGGGGAGCTGTTTTTT. Translating gives CASSPNQGTGELFF. The whole variable domain, remainder taken from reference TRBV7-9 and TRBJ2-2, is DTGVSQNPRHKITKRGQNVTFRCDPISEHNRLYWYRQTLGQGPEFLTYFQNEAQLEKSRLLSDRFSAERPKGSFSTLEIQRTEQGDSAMYLCASSPNQGTGELFFGEGSRLTVL.

This clone was found a few times. The V gene is TRBV9, the J gene TRBJ2-5; a weak D match, TRBD1 (8 bases). CDR3 length equals 17 residues. Per the germline V gene, CDR1 is SGDLS and CDR2 is YYNGEE. The V and J ends lost 0 bases and 4 bases respectively, with 19 bases between them. CDR3 amino acids: CASSVATGGGRAETQYF. The CDR3 nucleotides are TGTGCCAGCAGCGTAGCTACAGGGGGGGGGAGAGCAGAGACCCAGTACTTC.

The chain recombines TRBV10-3 with TRBJ1-1; TRBD1 matches 8 bases. CDR1 and CDR2 (germline): ENHRY, SYGVKD. The trim removed 4 bases at V and 5 bases at J, leaving 3 bases unmatched. The CDR3 covers 13 residues. The CDR3: CAISGDRGTEAFF. Here the CDR3 DNA reads TGTGCCATCAGTGGAGACAGGGGTACTGAAGCTTTCTTT.

The chain recombines TRBV7-9 with TRBJ2-7; TRBD1 might be the D (5 bases). Germline CDR1 reads SEHNR; CDR2 reads FQNEAQ (reference sequence). The CDR3 runs to 13 residues. The CDR3 sequence is CVEAQVGPYEQYF. The DNA for the CDR3 is TGTGTCGAGGCACAGGTGGGCCCCTACGAGCAGTACTTC.

The V gene is TRBV7-5, the J gene TRBJ1-5; the table calls TRBD1, which could not be checked here. TRBV7-5 constitutes a pseudogene. The CDR3 sequence is 15 residues long. CDR3 sequence (DNA): TGTGTCAGAAGCTTTACCCAGGGGGTGCGTCAGCCCCAGCATTTT. Residues: CVRSFTQGVRQPQHF.

This chain links TRBV6-1 with TRBJ1-1; 7 bases match TRBD1. The V and J ends lost 6 bases and 5 bases, in that order; junction bases with no gene match: 12. CDR1 is MNHNS, CDR2 SASEGT, per germline. The CDR3 sequence is 15 residues long. The CDR3 here is CASSDLDRQGTEAFF. The CDR3 DNA reads TGTGCCAGCAGCGATCTCGACAGACAGGGAACTGAAGCTTTCTTT.

This clone was seen only once. The genes are TRBV4-3 and TRBJ1-4; TRBD1 matches at 7 bases. The junction had 3 bases not matched to a gene; V was cut back by 0 bases and J by 2 bases. The CDR3 length is 16 residues. Per germline, CDR1 LGHNA and CDR2 YSLEER. The CDR3 bases are TGCGCCAGCAGCCAAGAACAGGGGCTTACTAATGAAAAACTGTTTTTT. This gives the protein CASSQEQGLTNEKLFF.

V and J are TRBV5-1 and TRBJ2-3; 7 bases agree with TRBD1. CDR3 size: 13 residues. The V gene's germline CDR1 is SGHRS and CDR2 YFSETQ. The junction had 2 bases not matched to a gene; V was cut back by 5 bases and J by 2 bases. Written as DNA, the CDR3 is TGCGCCAGCAGGACAGGGAACACAGATACGCAGTATTTT. Its protein is CASRTGNTDTQYF.

In its sample, this clone was seen once. In DNA form, the CDR3 reads TGTGCCAGCAGGCTGCCGGGACAGGGGAATGGCTACACCTTC. It encodes CASRLPGQGNGYTF. The chain links TRBV6-5 to TRBJ1-2; 10 positions match TRBD1. Germline V gene lookup returns CDR1 MNHEY and CDR2 SVGAGI. This CDR3 has 14 residues. Trimming cost V 6 bases and J 6 bases; bases outside gene matches: 7.